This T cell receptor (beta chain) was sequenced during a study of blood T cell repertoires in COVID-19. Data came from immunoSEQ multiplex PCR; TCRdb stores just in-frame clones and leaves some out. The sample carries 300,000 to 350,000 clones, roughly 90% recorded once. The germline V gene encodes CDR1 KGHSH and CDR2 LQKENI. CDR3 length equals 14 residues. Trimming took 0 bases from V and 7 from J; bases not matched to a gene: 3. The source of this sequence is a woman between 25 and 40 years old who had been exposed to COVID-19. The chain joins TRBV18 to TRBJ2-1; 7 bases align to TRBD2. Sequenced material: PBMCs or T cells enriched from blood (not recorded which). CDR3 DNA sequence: TGTGCCAGCTCACCACCGTCCGGGGGGAATGAGCAGTTCTTC. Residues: CASSPPSGGNEQFF.